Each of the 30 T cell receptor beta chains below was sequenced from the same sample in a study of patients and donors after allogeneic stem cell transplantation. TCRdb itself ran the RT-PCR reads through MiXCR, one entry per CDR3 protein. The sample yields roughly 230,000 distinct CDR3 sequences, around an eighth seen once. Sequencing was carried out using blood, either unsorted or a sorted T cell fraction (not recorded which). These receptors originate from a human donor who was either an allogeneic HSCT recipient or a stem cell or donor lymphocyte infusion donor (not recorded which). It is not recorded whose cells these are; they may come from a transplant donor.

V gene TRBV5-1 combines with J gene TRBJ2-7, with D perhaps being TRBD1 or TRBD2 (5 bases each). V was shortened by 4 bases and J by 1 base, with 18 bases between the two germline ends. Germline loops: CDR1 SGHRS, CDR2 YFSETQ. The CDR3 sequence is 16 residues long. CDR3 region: CASSAGAGAISYEQYF. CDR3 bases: TGCGCCAGCAGCGCTGGGGCCGGGGCCATTTCCTACGAGCAGTACTTC.

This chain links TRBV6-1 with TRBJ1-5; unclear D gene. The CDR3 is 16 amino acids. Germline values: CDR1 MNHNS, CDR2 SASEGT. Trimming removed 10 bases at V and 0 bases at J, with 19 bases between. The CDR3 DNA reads TGTGCCACCAGCCGGACCAGACACAATAGCAATCAGCCCCAGCATTTT. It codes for CATSRTRHNSNQPQHF.

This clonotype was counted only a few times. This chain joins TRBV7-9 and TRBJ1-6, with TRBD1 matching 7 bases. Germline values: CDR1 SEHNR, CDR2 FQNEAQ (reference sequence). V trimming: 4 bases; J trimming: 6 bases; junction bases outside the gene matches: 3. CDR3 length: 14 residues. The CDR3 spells CASSSTGFNSPLHF. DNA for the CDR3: TGTGCCAGCAGCTCGACAGGGTTTAATTCACCCCTCCACTTT.

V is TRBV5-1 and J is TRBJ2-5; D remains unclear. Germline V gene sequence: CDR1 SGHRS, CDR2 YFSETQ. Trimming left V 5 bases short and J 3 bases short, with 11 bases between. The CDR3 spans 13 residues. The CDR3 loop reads CASRSPLEETQYF. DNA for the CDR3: TGCGCCAGCAGATCCCCCCTCGAAGAGACCCAGTACTTC.

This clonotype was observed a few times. CDR3 sequence reads: CASRQDLSTGELFF. DNA of the CDR3: TGTGCCAGTAGACAGGACCTATCCACCGGGGAGCTGTTTTTT. The chain uses TRBV19 and TRBJ2-2, with a weak D call TRBD1 (5 bases). This CDR3 region has 14 residues. Germline CDR1 and CDR2: LNHDA and SQIVND (reference sequence). V was clipped by 6 bases and J by 4 bases, with 12 bases between them.

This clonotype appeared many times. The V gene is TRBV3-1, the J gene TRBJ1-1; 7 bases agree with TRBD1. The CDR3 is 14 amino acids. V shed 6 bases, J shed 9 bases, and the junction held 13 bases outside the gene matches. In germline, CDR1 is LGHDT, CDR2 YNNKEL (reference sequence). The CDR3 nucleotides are TGTGCCAGCAGAGCCGGACAGGCCGGTTTACAAGCTTTCTTT. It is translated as CASRAGQAGLQAFF.

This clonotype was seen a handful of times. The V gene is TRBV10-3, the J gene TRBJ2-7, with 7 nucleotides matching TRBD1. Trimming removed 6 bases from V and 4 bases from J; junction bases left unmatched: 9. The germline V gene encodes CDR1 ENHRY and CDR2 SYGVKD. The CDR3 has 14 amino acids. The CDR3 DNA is TGTGCCATCAGCCCGGGACAGCAACCTTACGAGCAGTACTTC. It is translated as CAISPGQQPYEQYF.

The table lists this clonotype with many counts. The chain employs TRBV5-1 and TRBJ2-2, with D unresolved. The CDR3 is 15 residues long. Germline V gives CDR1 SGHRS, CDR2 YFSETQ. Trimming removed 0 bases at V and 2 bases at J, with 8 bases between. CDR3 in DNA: TGCGCCAGCAGCTTGGCCGTCGCTAACACCGGGGAGCTGTTTTTT. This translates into CASSLAVANTGELFF. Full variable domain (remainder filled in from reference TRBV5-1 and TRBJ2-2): KAGVTQTPRYLIKTRGQQVTLSCSPISGHRSVSWYQQTPGQGLQFLFEYFSETQRNKGNFPGRFSGRQFSNSRSEMNVSTLELGDSALYLCASSLAVANTGELFFGEGSRLTVL.

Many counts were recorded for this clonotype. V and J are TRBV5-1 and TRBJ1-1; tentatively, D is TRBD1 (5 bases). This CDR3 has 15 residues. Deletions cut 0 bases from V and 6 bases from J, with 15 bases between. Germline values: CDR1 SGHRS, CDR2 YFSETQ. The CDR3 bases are TGCGCCAGCAGCTTGGCTCAGGGTCTGGGGGCTGAAGCTTTCTTT. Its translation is CASSLAQGLGAEAFF.

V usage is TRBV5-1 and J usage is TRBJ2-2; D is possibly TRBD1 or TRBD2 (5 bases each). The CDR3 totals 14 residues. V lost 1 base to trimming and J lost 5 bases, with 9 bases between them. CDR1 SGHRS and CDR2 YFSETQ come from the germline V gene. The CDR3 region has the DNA TGCGCCAGCAGCTTGATCGAGGGGACCGGGGAGCTGTTTTTT. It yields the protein CASSLIEGTGELFF.

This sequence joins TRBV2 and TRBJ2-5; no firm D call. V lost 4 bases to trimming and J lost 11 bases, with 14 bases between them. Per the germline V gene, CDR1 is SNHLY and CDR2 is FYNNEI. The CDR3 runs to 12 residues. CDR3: CASSGRTPTQYF. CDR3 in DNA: TGTGCCAGCAGTGGCCGGACCCCCACACAGTACTTC.

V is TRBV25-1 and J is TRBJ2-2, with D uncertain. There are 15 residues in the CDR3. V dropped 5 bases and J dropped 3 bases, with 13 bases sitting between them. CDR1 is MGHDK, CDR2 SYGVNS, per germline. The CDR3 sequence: CASSNGFADTGELFF. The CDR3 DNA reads TGTGCCAGCAGTAATGGATTTGCCGACACCGGGGAGCTGTTTTTT.

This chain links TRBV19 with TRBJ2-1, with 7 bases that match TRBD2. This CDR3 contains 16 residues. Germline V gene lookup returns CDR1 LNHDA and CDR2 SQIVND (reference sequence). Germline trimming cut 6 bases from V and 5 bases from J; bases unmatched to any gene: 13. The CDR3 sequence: CASSPYGVAGDNEQFF. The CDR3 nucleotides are TGTGCCAGTAGCCCATATGGTGTAGCGGGTGACAATGAGCAGTTCTTC.

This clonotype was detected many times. The CDR3 sequence: CASSSGGFSGANVLTF. The CDR3 nucleotides read TGTGCCAGCAGCTCCGGCGGTTTCTCTGGGGCCAACGTCCTGACTTTC. This sequence joins TRBV5-6 and TRBJ2-6; unclear D gene. Per germline, CDR1 SGHDT and CDR2 YYEEEE. The V and J ends lost 3 bases and 0 bases respectively, with 10 bases between them. This CDR3 has 16 amino acids. Full variable domain (rest looked up from reference TRBV5-6 and TRBJ2-6): DAGVTQSPTHLIKTRGQQVTLRCSPKSGHDTVSWYQQALGQGPQFIFQYYEEEERQRGNFPDRFSGHQFPNYSSELNVNALLLGDSALYLCASSSGGFSGANVLTFGAGSRLTVL.

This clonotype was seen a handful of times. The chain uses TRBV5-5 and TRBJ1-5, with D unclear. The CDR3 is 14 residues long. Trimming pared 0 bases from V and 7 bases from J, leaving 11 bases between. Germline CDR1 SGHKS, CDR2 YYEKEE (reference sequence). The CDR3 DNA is TGTGCCAGCAGCTTGGCCGCAGCGGGGCAGCCCCAGCATTTT. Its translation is CASSLAAAGQPQHF.

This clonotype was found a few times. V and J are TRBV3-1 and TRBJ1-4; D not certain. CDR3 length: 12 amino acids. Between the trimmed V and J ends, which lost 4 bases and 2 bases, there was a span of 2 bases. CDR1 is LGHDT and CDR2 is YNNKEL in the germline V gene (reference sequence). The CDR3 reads CASSPTNEKLFF. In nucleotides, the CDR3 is TGTGCCAGCAGCCCGACTAATGAAAAACTGTTTTTT.

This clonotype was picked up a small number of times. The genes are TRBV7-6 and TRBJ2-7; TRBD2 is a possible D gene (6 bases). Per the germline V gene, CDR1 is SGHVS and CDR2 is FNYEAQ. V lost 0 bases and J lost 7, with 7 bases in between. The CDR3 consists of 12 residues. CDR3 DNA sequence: TGTGCCAGCAGCTTAGCTGGGGGGGAGCAGTACTTC. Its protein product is CASSLAGGEQYF.

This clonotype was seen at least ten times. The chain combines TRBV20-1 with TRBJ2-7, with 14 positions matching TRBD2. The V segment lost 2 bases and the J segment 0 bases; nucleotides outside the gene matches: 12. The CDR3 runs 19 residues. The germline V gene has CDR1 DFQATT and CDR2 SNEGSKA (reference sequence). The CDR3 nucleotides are TGCAGTGCTAGACTCTCCGGGACTAGCGGGGGCCAAAGCTCCTACGAGCAGTACTTC. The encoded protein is CSARLSGTSGGQSSYEQYF.

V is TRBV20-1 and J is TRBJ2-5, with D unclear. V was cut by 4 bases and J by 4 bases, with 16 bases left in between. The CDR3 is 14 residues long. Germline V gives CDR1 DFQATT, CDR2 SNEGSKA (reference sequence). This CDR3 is CSAIIRTGSETQYF. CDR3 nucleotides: TGCAGTGCTATCATTCGGACCGGATCAGAGACCCAGTACTTC.

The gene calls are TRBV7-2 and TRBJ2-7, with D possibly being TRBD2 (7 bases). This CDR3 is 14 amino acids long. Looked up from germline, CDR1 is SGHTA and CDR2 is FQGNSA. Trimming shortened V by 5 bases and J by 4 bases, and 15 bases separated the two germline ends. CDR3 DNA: TGTGCCAGCAGCCTTCAAAGCGGGACATACGAGCAGTACTTC. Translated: CASSLQSGTYEQYF.

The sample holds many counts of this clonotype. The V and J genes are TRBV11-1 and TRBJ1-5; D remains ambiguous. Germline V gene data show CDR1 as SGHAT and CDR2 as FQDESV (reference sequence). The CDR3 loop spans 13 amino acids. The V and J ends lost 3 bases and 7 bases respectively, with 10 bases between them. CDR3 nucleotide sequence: TGTGCCAGCAGCTTGTTTTCCGAGCAGCCCCAGCATTTT. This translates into CASSLFSEQPQHF.

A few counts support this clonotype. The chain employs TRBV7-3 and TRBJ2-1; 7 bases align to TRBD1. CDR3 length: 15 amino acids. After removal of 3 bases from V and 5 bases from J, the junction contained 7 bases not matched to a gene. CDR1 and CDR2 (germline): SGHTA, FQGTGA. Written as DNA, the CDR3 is TGTGCCAGCAGCTTCCGCCCCACAGGGGACAATGAGCAGTTCTTC. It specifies CASSFRPTGDNEQFF.

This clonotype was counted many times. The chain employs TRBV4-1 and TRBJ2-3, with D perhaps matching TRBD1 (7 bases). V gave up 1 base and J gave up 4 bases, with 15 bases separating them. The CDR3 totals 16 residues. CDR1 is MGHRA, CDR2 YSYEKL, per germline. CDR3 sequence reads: CASSQVGGGTADTQYF. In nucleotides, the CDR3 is TGCGCCAGCAGCCAAGTAGGGGGCGGGACAGCAGATACGCAGTATTTT.

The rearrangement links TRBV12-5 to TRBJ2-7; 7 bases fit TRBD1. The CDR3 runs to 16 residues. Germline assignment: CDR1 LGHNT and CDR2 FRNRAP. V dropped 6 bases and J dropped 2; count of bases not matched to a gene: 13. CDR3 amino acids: CASGSPLGQFTYEQYF. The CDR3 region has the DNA TGTGCTAGTGGCTCCCCGTTGGGACAGTTCACCTACGAGCAGTACTTC.

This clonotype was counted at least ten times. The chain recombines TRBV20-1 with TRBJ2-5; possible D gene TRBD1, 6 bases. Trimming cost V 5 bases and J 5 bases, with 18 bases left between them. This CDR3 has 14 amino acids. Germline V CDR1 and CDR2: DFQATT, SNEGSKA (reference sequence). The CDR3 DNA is TGCAGTGCTCAGGGGCCACGCTGGACCGAGACCCAGTACTTC. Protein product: CSAQGPRWTETQYF.

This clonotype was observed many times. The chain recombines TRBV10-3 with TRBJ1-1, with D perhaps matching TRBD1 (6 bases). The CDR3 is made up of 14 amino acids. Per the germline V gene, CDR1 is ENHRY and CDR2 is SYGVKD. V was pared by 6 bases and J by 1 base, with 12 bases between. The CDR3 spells CAIRPQGRNTEAFF. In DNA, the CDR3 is TGTGCCATCAGACCACAGGGACGGAACACTGAAGCTTTCTTT.

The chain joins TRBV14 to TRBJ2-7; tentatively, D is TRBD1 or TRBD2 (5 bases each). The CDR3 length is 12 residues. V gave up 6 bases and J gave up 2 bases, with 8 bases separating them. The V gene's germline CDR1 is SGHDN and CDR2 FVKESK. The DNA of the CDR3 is TGTGCCAGCAGGAGGGGCCCCTACGAGCAGTACTTC. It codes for CASRRGPYEQYF.

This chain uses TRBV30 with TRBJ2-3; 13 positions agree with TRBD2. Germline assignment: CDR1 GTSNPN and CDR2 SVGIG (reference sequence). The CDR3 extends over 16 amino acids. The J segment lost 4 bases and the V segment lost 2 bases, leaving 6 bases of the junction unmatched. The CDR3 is CAWSRPLAGGADTQYF. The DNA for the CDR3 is TGTGCCTGGAGTCGCCCACTAGCGGGAGGGGCAGATACGCAGTATTTT.

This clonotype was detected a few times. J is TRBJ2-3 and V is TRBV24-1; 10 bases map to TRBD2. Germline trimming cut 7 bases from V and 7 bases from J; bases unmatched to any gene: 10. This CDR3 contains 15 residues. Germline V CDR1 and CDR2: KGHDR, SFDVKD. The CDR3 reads CATSPSGTSGNTQYF. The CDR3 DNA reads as TGTGCCACCAGCCCATCCGGCACTAGCGGGAATACGCAGTATTTT.

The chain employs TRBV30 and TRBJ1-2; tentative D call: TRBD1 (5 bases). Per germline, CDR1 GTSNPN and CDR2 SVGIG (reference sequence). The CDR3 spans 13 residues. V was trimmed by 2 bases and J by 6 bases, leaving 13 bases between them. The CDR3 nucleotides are TGTGCCTGGAGTCCGCGGGGGGTCGATGGCTACACCTTC. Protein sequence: CAWSPRGVDGYTF.